This is a list of T cell receptor beta chains from one sample in a study of T cell changes during pregnancy in multiple sclerosis. TCRdb's table, derived via immunoSEQ multiplex PCR, lists solely in-frame clones and lacks some. The data contain 40,000 or so clones, 90% of them singletons. The sequenced sample was CD4+ T cells from peripheral blood mononuclear cells, obtained in the first trimester of pregnancy. The source of these receptors is a female donor in good health, enrolled as a control in a pregnancy study. Each CDR3 is given with its conserved first and last residue. The D gene is left open where the match is weak. Expanded clones get a size class; other rows say once, few or many, or leave the size out.

size,V,length,J,D,DNA,CDR3
.,TRBV18,13,TRBJ1-1,.,TGTGCCAGCTCACGCGACCGGGACACTGAAGCTTTCTTT,CASSRDRDTEAFF
.,TRBV28,17,TRBJ2-3,TRBD2,TGTGCCAGCAGTTCCCCTCCACTAGCGAATGTTGCAGATACGCAGTATTTT,CASSSPPLANVADTQYF
.,TRBV19,13,TRBJ2-6,.,TGTGCCAGTAGTATGGGGACAGCCAACGTCCTGACTTTC,CASSMGTANVLTF
.,TRBV7-9,15,TRBJ2-5,TRBD1,TGTGCCAGCAGCTTCAATCCGACAGGGGGGGAGACCCAGTACTTC,CASSFNPTGGETQYF
.,TRBV5-6,13,TRBJ1-4,.,TGTGCCAGCAGCTTTTTAGGGGTTGAAAAACTGTTTTTT,CASSFLGVEKLFF
.,TRBV28,18,TRBJ1-1,.,TGTGCCAGCAGTTTCCCTCGTCTCGGCTCCGGAGGTCCCACTGAAGCTTTCTTT,CASSFPRLGSGGPTEAFF
.,TRBV7-2,13,TRBJ1-1,.,TGTGCCAGCAGCTTAAGACAAGTGGATGAAGCTTTCTTT,CASSLRQVDEAFF
.,TRBV4-3,16,TRBJ2-5,TRBD1,TGCGCCAGCAGCCAAGATCAAAGGGGGCGGATAGAGACCCAGTACTTC,CASSQDQRGRIETQYF
.,TRBV18,16,TRBJ2-5,.,TGTGCCAGCTCACCGGTCCTGACGTCCAAGGGGGAGACCCAGTACTTC,CASSPVLTSKGETQYF
.,TRBV6-5,12,TRBJ1-6,.,TGTGCCAGCAATGACAGATATTCACCCCTCCACTTT,CASNDRYSPLHF
once,TRBV2,16,TRBJ1-2,TRBD1,TGTGCCAGCAGTAGAGAGAGTGGGACAGGGAACTATGGCTACACCTTC,CASSRESGTGNYGYTF
.,TRBV2,16,TRBJ2-5,TRBD2,TGTGCCAGCAGTGAGGGACTAGCGGGGACCCAAGAGACCCAGTACTTC,CASSEGLAGTQETQYF
.,TRBV19,13,TRBJ2-7,.,TGTGCCACCTCGAGACAGGCCCCCAACGAGCAGTACTTC,CATSRQAPNEQYF
.,TRBV5-1,17,TRBJ2-3,TRBD2,TGCGCCAGCAGAGGCGTCGGGGGGTTGAGTACGGGGGATACGCAGTATTTT,CASRGVGGLSTGDTQYF
.,TRBV6-5,16,TRBJ2-5,TRBD2,TGTGCCAGCAGTTACCGGACTAGCTGGGGACAAGAGACCCAGTACTTC,CASSYRTSWGQETQYF